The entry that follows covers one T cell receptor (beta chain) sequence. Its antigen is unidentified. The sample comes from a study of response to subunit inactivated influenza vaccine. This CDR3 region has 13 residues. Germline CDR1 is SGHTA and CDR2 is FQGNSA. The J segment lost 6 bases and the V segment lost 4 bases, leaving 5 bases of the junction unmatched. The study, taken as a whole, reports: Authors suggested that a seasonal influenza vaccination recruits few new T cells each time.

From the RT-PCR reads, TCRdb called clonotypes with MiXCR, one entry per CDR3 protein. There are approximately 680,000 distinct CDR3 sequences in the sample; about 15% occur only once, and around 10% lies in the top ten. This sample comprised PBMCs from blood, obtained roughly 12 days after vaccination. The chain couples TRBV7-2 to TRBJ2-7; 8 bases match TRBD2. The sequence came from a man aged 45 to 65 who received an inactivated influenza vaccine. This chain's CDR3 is CASSSITSGEQYF. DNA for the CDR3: TGTGCCAGCAGCTCCATTACTAGCGGCGAGCAGTACTTC. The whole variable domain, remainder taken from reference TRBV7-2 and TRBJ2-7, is GAGVSQSPSNKVTEKGKDVELRCDPISGHTALYWYRQSLGQGLEFLIYFQGNSAPDKSGLPSDRFSAERTGGSVSTLTIQRTQQEDSAVYLCASSSITSGEQYFGPGTRLTVT.